This is a list of T cell receptor beta chains from one sample in a study of T cell clones after liver transplantation. Sequencing was performed with immunoSEQ multiplex PCR; in TCRdb, only in-frame clones are kept and a portion is missing. The sample shows about 99,000 clones, about 88% of them seen only once. Sequencing used CD4+ T cells from blood, obtained around 44 months after liver transplant. The receptors originated from a human patient who received a liver transplant. Some T cells may have originated in the graft donor. CDR3s include the opening cysteine and the closing phenylalanine or tryptophan. D genes are given only for firm matches. Clone size, where shown, is once, few, many, or a class for clones that have expanded.

clone size: NA; D gene: NA; J gene: TRBJ2-1; V gene: TRBV13; CDR3 protein: CASITLGGSYNEQFF; CDR3 DNA: TGTGCCAGCATCACCCTGGGGGGATCCTACAATGAGCAGTTCTTC
clone size: NA; D gene: TRBD1; J gene: TRBJ1-1; V gene: TRBV4-1; CDR3 protein: CASSQVNDRGGAFF; CDR3 DNA: TGCGCCAGCAGCCAGGTTAATGACAGGGGGGGAGCTTTCTTT
clone size: NA; D gene: NA; J gene: TRBJ2-7; V gene: TRBV7-3; CDR3 protein: CASSSTGSSYEQYF; CDR3 DNA: TGTGCCAGCAGCTCGACAGGCAGCTCCTACGAGCAGTACTTC
clone size: NA; D gene: TRBD1; J gene: TRBJ2-2; V gene: TRBV27; CDR3 protein: CASSHLSRTGGRAGELFF; CDR3 DNA: TGTGCCAGCAGTCACCTAAGTCGGACAGGGGGTAGGGCCGGGGAGCTGTTTTTT
clone size: NA; D gene: NA; J gene: TRBJ2-2; V gene: TRBV7-3; CDR3 protein: CASSPRGGKTNTGELFF; CDR3 DNA: TGTGCCAGCAGTCCCAGAGGGGGGAAGACGAACACCGGGGAGCTGTTTTTT
clone size: few; D gene: NA; J gene: TRBJ1-2; V gene: TRBV21-1; CDR3 protein: CASSLGVNYGYTF; CDR3 DNA: TGTGCCAGCAGCCTGGGAGTTAACTATGGCTACACCTTC
clone size: once; D gene: NA; J gene: TRBJ2-2; V gene: TRBV6-5; CDR3 protein: CATTTPRGAGELFF; CDR3 DNA: TGTGCCACCACGACCCCCCGGGGAGCCGGGGAGCTGTTTTTT
clone size: few; D gene: NA; J gene: TRBJ1-2; V gene: TRBV9; CDR3 protein: CASSVAGTNYGYTF; CDR3 DNA: TGTGCCAGCAGCGTAGCCGGGACAAACTATGGCTACACCTTC
clone size: NA; D gene: NA; J gene: TRBJ2-3; V gene: TRBV5-1; CDR3 protein: CASSLRQGQSREYF; CDR3 DNA: TGCGCCAGCAGCTTGAGGCAGGGGCAATCCCGGGAGTATTTT
clone size: NA; D gene: TRBD2; J gene: TRBJ2-1; V gene: TRBV5-1; CDR3 protein: CASSLVLAGAYNEQFF; CDR3 DNA: TGCGCCAGCAGCTTGGTTCTAGCGGGGGCCTACAATGAGCAGTTCTTC
clone size: NA; D gene: NA; J gene: TRBJ1-5; V gene: TRBV5-6; CDR3 protein: CASSTLGLGDQPQHF; CDR3 DNA: TGTGCCAGCAGTACCCTCGGTTTAGGGGATCAGCCCCAGCATTTT
clone size: NA; D gene: TRBD1; J gene: TRBJ2-5; V gene: TRBV5-1; CDR3 protein: CASNEGAQETQYF; CDR3 DNA: TGCGCCAGCAACGAGGGGGCACAAGAGACCCAGTACTTC
clone size: NA; D gene: NA; J gene: TRBJ1-5; V gene: TRBV7-2; CDR3 protein: CASSGGSNQPQHF; CDR3 DNA: TGTGCCAGCAGCGGGGGGTCGAATCAGCCCCAGCATTTT
clone size: NA; D gene: NA; J gene: TRBJ1-1; V gene: TRBV14; CDR3 protein: CASSQGRGLWFRKHTEAFF; CDR3 DNA: TGTGCCAGCAGCCAGGGGAGAGGGCTGTGGTTTAGGAAGCACACTGAAGCTTTCTTT
clone size: NA; D gene: NA; J gene: TRBJ1-3; V gene: TRBV9; CDR3 protein: CASSPRQGGSSGNTIYF; CDR3 DNA: TGTGCCAGCAGCCCGCGCCAGGGAGGGAGCTCTGGAAACACCATATATTTT
clone size: NA; D gene: NA; J gene: TRBJ2-1; V gene: TRBV5-1; CDR3 protein: CASSSFAPGDYNEQFF; CDR3 DNA: TGCGCCAGCAGCTCCTTCGCCCCAGGGGACTACAATGAGCAGTTCTTC
clone size: NA; D gene: NA; J gene: TRBJ1-1; V gene: TRBV11-2; CDR3 protein: CASSLGRSTEAFF; CDR3 DNA: TGTGCCAGCAGCTTAGGTCGGTCCACTGAAGCTTTCTTT
clone size: NA; D gene: NA; J gene: TRBJ1-4; V gene: TRBV19; CDR3 protein: CASSQGGFNEKLFF; CDR3 DNA: TGTGCCAGTTCGCAGGGAGGATTTAATGAAAAACTGTTTTTT
clone size: NA; D gene: NA; J gene: TRBJ2-5; V gene: TRBV7-9; CDR3 protein: CASSPRAYQETQYF; CDR3 DNA: TGTGCCAGCAGCCCCCGGGCCTATCAAGAGACCCAGTACTTC
clone size: once; D gene: TRBD1; J gene: TRBJ2-3; V gene: TRBV2; CDR3 protein: CASRRQGPNHTQYF; CDR3 DNA: TGTGCCAGCAGGCGACAGGGGCCCAATCATACGCAGTATTTT
clone size: once; D gene: TRBD2; J gene: TRBJ2-1; V gene: TRBV6-1; CDR3 protein: CASSEVVAGYYNEQFF; CDR3 DNA: TGTGCCAGCAGTGAAGTTGTAGCGGGGTACTACAATGAGCAGTTCTTC
clone size: NA; D gene: NA; J gene: TRBJ2-5; V gene: TRBV7-9; CDR3 protein: CASSLLETQYF; CDR3 DNA: TGTGCCAGCAGCTTGCTGGAGACCCAGTACTTC
clone size: NA; D gene: NA; J gene: TRBJ2-7; V gene: TRBV15; CDR3 protein: CATSRDQDSLQSYEQYF; CDR3 DNA: TGTGCCACCAGCAGAGATCAGGACAGCCTCCAATCCTACGAGCAGTACTTC
clone size: NA; D gene: NA; J gene: TRBJ1-6; V gene: TRBV7-2; CDR3 protein: CASSFRSTSRNSPLHF; CDR3 DNA: TGTGCCAGCAGCTTCAGATCGACGTCTCGTAATTCACCCCTCCACTTT
clone size: NA; D gene: NA; J gene: TRBJ1-5; V gene: TRBV15; CDR3 protein: CATSRQGKNQPQHF; CDR3 DNA: TGTGCCACCAGCAGACAGGGCAAGAATCAGCCCCAGCATTTT
clone size: few; D gene: NA; J gene: TRBJ2-3; V gene: TRBV6-5; CDR3 protein: CASRNPGTDTQYF; CDR3 DNA: TGTGCCAGCAGAAATCCGGGCACAGATACGCAGTATTTT
clone size: NA; D gene: NA; J gene: TRBJ1-5; V gene: TRBV25-1; CDR3 protein: CASSGEFGNQPQHF; CDR3 DNA: TGTGCCAGCAGTGGAGAGTTTGGCAATCAGCCCCAGCATTTT
clone size: NA; D gene: TRBD2; J gene: TRBJ2-1; V gene: TRBV28; CDR3 protein: CASMGGTSGNNEQFF; CDR3 DNA: TGTGCCAGCATGGGGGGGACTAGCGGGAACAATGAGCAGTTCTTC
clone size: NA; D gene: NA; J gene: TRBJ1-2; V gene: TRBV7-3; CDR3 protein: CASSLRGQDGYTF; CDR3 DNA: TGTGCCAGCAGCTTAAGGGGGCAGGATGGCTACACCTTC
clone size: NA; D gene: NA; J gene: TRBJ2-3; V gene: TRBV5-1; CDR3 protein: CASSYAWLGRSPQVDTQYF; CDR3 DNA: TGCGCCAGCAGCTATGCCTGGCTAGGTAGGAGCCCACAAGTGGATACGCAGTATTTT
clone size: NA; D gene: TRBD2; J gene: TRBJ2-1; V gene: TRBV30; CDR3 protein: CAWSDTSGSSYNEQFF; CDR3 DNA: TGTGCCTGGAGTGATACTAGCGGGAGCTCCTACAATGAGCAGTTCTTC
clone size: NA; D gene: NA; J gene: TRBJ1-5; V gene: TRBV5-8; CDR3 protein: CASSLLARHQPQHF; CDR3 DNA: TGTGCCAGCAGCTTGTTGGCACGGCATCAGCCCCAGCATTTT
clone size: few; D gene: NA; J gene: TRBJ2-7; V gene: TRBV7-9; CDR3 protein: CASSFGQPSYEQYF; CDR3 DNA: TGTGCCAGCAGCTTCGGGCAGCCCTCCTACGAGCAGTACTTC
clone size: NA; D gene: NA; J gene: TRBJ2-1; V gene: TRBV6-1; CDR3 protein: CASSWGPMRYNEQFF; CDR3 DNA: TGTGCCAGCAGTTGGGGCCCCATGAGGTACAATGAGCAGTTCTTC
clone size: NA; D gene: TRBD1; J gene: TRBJ2-4; V gene: TRBV6-6; CDR3 protein: CASSWDRAKNIQYF; CDR3 DNA: TGTGCCAGCAGTTGGGACAGGGCCAAAAACATTCAGTACTTC
clone size: NA; D gene: TRBD1; J gene: TRBJ2-1; V gene: TRBV5-1; CDR3 protein: CASSLRQGMKNEQFF; CDR3 DNA: TGCGCCAGCAGCTTACGACAGGGGATGAAGAATGAGCAGTTCTTC
clone size: many; D gene: NA; J gene: TRBJ1-1; V gene: TRBV2; CDR3 protein: CASSERDRMNTEAFF; CDR3 DNA: TGTGCCAGCAGTGAAAGGGACCGGATGAACACTGAAGCTTTCTTT
clone size: NA; D gene: NA; J gene: TRBJ2-7; V gene: TRBV15; CDR3 protein: CATSRDRGMQYF; CDR3 DNA: TGTGCCACCAGCAGAGACCGCGGAATGCAGTACTTC
clone size: NA; D gene: NA; J gene: TRBJ2-7; V gene: TRBV18; CDR3 protein: CASSTTRGSYEQYF; CDR3 DNA: TGTGCCAGCTCAACCACTAGGGGCTCCTACGAGCAGTACTTC
clone size: NA; D gene: TRBD2; J gene: TRBJ2-7; V gene: TRBV28; CDR3 protein: CASKGRGTNSYEQYF; CDR3 DNA: TGTGCCAGCAAAGGGAGGGGCACGAACTCCTACGAGCAGTACTTC
clone size: NA; D gene: NA; J gene: TRBJ2-1; V gene: TRBV6-6; CDR3 protein: CASSLRSSSYNEQFF; CDR3 DNA: TGTGCCAGCAGTTTAAGGTCAAGCTCCTACAATGAGCAGTTCTTC
clone size: NA; D gene: NA; J gene: TRBJ1-2; V gene: TRBV6-5; CDR3 protein: CASSYSRSPNYGYTF; CDR3 DNA: TGTGCCAGCAGTTACTCACGCTCTCCTAACTATGGCTACACCTTC
clone size: NA; D gene: NA; J gene: TRBJ1-4; V gene: TRBV28; CDR3 protein: CASSLGTVVGEKLFF; CDR3 DNA: TGTGCCAGCAGTTTAGGCACCGTGGTGGGTGAAAAACTGTTTTTT
clone size: NA; D gene: NA; J gene: TRBJ1-4; V gene: TRBV7-2; CDR3 protein: CASSTQTGKNEKLFF; CDR3 DNA: TGTGCCAGCAGCACCCAGACAGGAAAGAATGAAAAACTGTTTTTT
clone size: NA; D gene: TRBD1; J gene: TRBJ1-2; V gene: TRBV28; CDR3 protein: CASSPLTGTGYNYGYTF; CDR3 DNA: TGTGCCAGCAGTCCTTTGACAGGGACTGGGTATAACTATGGCTACACCTTC
clone size: NA; D gene: NA; J gene: TRBJ2-7; V gene: TRBV13; CDR3 protein: CASSIPGLPLEQYF; CDR3 DNA: TGTGCCAGCAGCATTCCGGGACTTCCCCTTGAGCAGTACTTC
clone size: NA; D gene: TRBD2; J gene: TRBJ2-1; V gene: TRBV7-6; CDR3 protein: CASRSGGPSNEQFF; CDR3 DNA: TGTGCCAGCCGCAGCGGGGGGCCTAGCAATGAGCAGTTCTTC
clone size: NA; D gene: NA; J gene: TRBJ1-2; V gene: TRBV5-4; CDR3 protein: CASSVGGALPDYGYTF; CDR3 DNA: TGTGCCAGCAGCGTGGGCGGAGCCCTCCCGGACTATGGCTACACCTTC
clone size: NA; D gene: NA; J gene: TRBJ1-1; V gene: TRBV20-1; CDR3 protein: CSASQNTEAFF; CDR3 DNA: TGCAGTGCTAGCCAGAACACTGAAGCTTTCTTT
clone size: NA; D gene: NA; J gene: TRBJ2-4; V gene: TRBV6-1; CDR3 protein: CASSDLLAKNIQYF; CDR3 DNA: TGTGCCAGCAGTGATTTACTAGCCAAAAACATTCAGTACTTC
clone size: NA; D gene: NA; J gene: TRBJ1-2; V gene: TRBV7-9; CDR3 protein: CASSDPQGIANYGYTF; CDR3 DNA: TGTGCCAGCAGCGACCCACAGGGAATAGCGAACTATGGCTACACCTTC
clone size: NA; D gene: TRBD2; J gene: TRBJ2-5; V gene: TRBV29-1; CDR3 protein: CSAVAGALQETQYF; CDR3 DNA: TGCAGCGCCGTAGCGGGAGCCCTACAAGAGACCCAGTACTTC
clone size: NA; D gene: NA; J gene: TRBJ1-1; V gene: TRBV5-3; CDR3 protein: CARSSRDLLRRAFF; CDR3 DNA: TGTGCCAGAAGCTCCCGGGACCTTCTTAGGAGGGCTTTCTTT
clone size: few; D gene: NA; J gene: TRBJ1-3; V gene: TRBV4-1; CDR3 protein: CASSQTSTSSGNTIYF; CDR3 DNA: TGCGCCAGCAGCCAAACCAGCACAAGCTCTGGAAACACCATATATTTT
clone size: NA; D gene: NA; J gene: TRBJ2-7; V gene: TRBV5-1; CDR3 protein: CASSARTADYEQYF; CDR3 DNA: TGCGCCAGCAGCGCCCGGACAGCCGACTACGAGCAGTACTTC
clone size: few; D gene: NA; J gene: TRBJ2-5; V gene: TRBV6-5; CDR3 protein: CASNPPGGETQYF; CDR3 DNA: TGTGCCAGCAACCCCCCCGGGGGAGAGACCCAGTACTTC
clone size: NA; D gene: NA; J gene: TRBJ1-2; V gene: TRBV2; CDR3 protein: CASRELRQEFYGYTF; CDR3 DNA: TGTGCCAGCAGAGAATTGAGACAGGAATTCTATGGCTACACCTTC
clone size: NA; D gene: TRBD1; J gene: TRBJ2-7; V gene: TRBV5-1; CDR3 protein: CASSLVGQGPYEQYF; CDR3 DNA: TGCGCCAGCAGCTTGGTGGGACAGGGTCCCTACGAGCAGTACTTC
clone size: few; D gene: NA; J gene: TRBJ2-2; V gene: TRBV11-3; CDR3 protein: CASSLSYTGELFF; CDR3 DNA: TGTGCCAGCAGCTTAAGTTACACCGGGGAGCTGTTTTTT
clone size: NA; D gene: NA; J gene: TRBJ1-2; V gene: TRBV4-1; CDR3 protein: CASSPSWGQARGYTF; CDR3 DNA: TGCGCCAGCAGCCCGTCATGGGGGCAGGCCCGAGGCTACACCTTC